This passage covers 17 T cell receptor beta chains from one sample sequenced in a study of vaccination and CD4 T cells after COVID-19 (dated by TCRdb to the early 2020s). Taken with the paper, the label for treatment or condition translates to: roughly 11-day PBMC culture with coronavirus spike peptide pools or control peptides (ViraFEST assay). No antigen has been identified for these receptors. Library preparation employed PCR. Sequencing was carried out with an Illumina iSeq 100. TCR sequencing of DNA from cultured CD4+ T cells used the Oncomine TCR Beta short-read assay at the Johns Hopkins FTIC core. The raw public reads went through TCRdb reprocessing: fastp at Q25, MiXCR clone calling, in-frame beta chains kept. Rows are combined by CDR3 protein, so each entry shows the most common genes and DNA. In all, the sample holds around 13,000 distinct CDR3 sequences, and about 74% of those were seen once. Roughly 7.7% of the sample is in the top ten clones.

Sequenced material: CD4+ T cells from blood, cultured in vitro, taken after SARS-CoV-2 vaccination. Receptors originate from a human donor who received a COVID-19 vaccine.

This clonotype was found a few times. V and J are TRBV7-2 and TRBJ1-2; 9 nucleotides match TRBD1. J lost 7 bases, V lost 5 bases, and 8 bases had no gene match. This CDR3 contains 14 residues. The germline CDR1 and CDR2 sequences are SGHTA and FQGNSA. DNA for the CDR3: TGTGCCAGCAGCGTACCCGGGACAGGGAGTGGCTACACCTTC. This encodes CASSVPGTGSGYTF. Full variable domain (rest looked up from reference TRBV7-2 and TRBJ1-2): GAGVSQSPSNKVTEKGKDVELRCDPISGHTALYWYRQSLGQGLEFLIYFQGNSAPDKSGLPSDRFSAERTGGSVSTLTIQRTQQEDSAVYLCASSVPGTGSGYTFGSGTRLTVV.

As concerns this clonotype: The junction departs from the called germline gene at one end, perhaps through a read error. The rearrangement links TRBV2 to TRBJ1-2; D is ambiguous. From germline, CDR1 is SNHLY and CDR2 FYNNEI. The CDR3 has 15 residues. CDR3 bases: TGTGCCGGCAGTGTCCGGCAACGGAGTTATTCTGGCTACACCTTC. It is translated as CAGSVRQRSYSGYTF. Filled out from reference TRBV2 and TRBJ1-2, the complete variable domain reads EPEVTQTPSHQVTQMGQEVILRCVPISNHLYFYWYRQILGQKVEFLVSFYNNEISEKSEIFDDQFSVERPDGSNFTLKIRSTKLEDSAMYFCAGSVRQRSYSGYTFGSGTRLTVV.

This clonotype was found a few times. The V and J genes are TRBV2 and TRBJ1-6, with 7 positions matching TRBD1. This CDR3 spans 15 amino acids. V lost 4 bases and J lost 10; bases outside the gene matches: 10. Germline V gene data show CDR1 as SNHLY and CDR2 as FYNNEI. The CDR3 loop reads CASSAEGAGGSPLHF. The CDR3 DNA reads TGTGCCAGCAGTGCGGAGGGGGCTGGGGGCTCACCCCTCCACTTT. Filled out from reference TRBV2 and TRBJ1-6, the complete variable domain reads EPEVTQTPSHQVTQMGQEVILRCVPISNHLYFYWYRQILGQKVEFLVSFYNNEISEKSEIFDDQFSVERPDGSNFTLKIRSTKLEDSAMYFCASSAEGAGGSPLHFGNGTRLTVT.

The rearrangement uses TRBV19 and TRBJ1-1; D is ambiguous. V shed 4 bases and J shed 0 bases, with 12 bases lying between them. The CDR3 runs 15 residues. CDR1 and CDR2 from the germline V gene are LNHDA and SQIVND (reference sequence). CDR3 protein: CASSRSVEMNTEAFF. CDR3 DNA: TGTGCCAGTAGTAGGAGTGTGGAGATGAACACTGAAGCTTTCTTT.

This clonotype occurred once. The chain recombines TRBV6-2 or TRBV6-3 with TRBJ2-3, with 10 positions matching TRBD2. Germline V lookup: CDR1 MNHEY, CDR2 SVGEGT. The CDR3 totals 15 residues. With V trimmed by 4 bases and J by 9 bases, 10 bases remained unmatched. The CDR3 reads CASSSLAGGQITQYF. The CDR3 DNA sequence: TGTGCCAGCAGTTCCTTAGCGGGGGGACAGATAACGCAGTATTTT.

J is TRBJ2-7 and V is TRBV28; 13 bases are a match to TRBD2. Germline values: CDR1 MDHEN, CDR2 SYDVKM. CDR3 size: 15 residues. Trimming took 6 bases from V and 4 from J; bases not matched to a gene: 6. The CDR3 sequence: CASSQGTSGEYEQYV. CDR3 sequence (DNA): TGTGCCAGCAGCCAAGGGACTAGCGGGGAGTACGAGCAGTACGTC.

CDR3 residues: CSARNRLDYGYTF. DNA of the CDR3: TGCAGTGCTAGAAACCGGCTGGACTATGGCTACACCTTC. The chain recombines TRBV20-1 with TRBJ1-2; D not certain. Germline loops: CDR1 DFQATT, CDR2 SNEGSKA (reference sequence). V lost 2 bases to trimming and J lost 3 bases, with 10 bases between them. The CDR3 extends over 13 amino acids.

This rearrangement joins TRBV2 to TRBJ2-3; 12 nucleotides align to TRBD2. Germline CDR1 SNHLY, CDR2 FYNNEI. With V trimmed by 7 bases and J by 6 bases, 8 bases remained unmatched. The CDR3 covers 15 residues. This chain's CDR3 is CASKTSGGPSDTQYF. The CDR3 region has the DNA TGTGCCAGCAAGACTAGCGGGGGACCCTCGGATACGCAGTATTTT.

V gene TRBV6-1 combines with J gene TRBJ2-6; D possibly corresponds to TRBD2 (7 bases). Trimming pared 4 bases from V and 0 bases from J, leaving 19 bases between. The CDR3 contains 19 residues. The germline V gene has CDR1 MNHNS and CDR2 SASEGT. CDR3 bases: TGTGCCAGCAGTGGGTCTAGAAGGGGGGGACCCTCTGGGGCCAACGTCCTGACTTTC. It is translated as CASSGSRRGGPSGANVLTF.

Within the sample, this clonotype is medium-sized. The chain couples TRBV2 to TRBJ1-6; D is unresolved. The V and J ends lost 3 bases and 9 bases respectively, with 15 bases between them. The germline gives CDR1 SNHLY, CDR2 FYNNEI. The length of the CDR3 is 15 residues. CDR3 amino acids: CASSDRQIGSSPLHF. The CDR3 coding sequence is TGTGCCAGCAGTGATCGACAAATAGGATCTTCACCCCTCCACTTT.

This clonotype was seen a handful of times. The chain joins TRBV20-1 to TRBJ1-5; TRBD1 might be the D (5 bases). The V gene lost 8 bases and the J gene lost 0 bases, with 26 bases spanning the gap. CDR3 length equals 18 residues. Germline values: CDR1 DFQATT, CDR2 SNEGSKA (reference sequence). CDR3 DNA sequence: TGCAGTACCTCACGATGGGACGGCCTAGGGAGTAGCAATCAGCCCCAGCATTTT. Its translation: CSTSRWDGLGSSNQPQHF.

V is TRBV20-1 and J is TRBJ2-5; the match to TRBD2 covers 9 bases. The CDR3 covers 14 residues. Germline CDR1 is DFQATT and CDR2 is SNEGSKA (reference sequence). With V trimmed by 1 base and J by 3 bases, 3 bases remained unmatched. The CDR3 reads CSARGSGGKETQYF. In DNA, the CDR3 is TGCAGTGCTAGAGGAAGCGGGGGGAAAGAGACCCAGTACTTC.

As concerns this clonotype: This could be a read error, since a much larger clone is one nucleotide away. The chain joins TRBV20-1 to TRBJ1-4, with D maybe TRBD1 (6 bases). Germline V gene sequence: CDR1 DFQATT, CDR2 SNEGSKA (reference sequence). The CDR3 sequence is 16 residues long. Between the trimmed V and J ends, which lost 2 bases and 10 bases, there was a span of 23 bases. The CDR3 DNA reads TGCAGTGCTAGAAGGGGCGGGGGGCCGGGGTATGGAAAACTGTTTTTT. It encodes CSARRGGGPGYGKLFF.

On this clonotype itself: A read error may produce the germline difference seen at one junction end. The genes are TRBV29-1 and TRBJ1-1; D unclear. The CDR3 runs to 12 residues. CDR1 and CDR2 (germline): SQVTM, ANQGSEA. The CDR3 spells CSVGADSTVAFF. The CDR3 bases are TGCAGCGTTGGGGCAGACTCCACTGTAGCTTTCTTT.

For the CDR3, the DNA is TGTGCCAGCAGTTTGGATAGGCATTCACCCCTCCACTTT. This gives the protein CASSLDRHSPLHF. The chain recombines TRBV27 with TRBJ1-6, with D unclear. CDR1 and CDR2 from the germline V gene are MNHEY and SMNVEV (reference sequence). Trimming pared 3 bases from V and 8 bases from J, leaving 8 bases between. The CDR3 has 13 amino acids.

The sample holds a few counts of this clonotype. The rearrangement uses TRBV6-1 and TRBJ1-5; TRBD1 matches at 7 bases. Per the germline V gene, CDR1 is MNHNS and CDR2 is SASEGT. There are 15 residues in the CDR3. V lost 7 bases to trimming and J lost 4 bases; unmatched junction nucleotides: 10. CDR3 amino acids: CASISRTGRNQPQHF. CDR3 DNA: TGTGCCAGCATATCTCGGACAGGTAGGAATCAGCCCCAGCATTTT.

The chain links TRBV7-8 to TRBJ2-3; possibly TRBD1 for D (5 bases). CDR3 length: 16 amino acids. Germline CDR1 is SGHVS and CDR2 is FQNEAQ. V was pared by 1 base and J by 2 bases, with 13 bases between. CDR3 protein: CASSLVTGSSTDTQYF. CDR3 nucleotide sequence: TGTGCCAGCAGCTTAGTAACAGGATCGTCCACAGATACGCAGTATTTT.